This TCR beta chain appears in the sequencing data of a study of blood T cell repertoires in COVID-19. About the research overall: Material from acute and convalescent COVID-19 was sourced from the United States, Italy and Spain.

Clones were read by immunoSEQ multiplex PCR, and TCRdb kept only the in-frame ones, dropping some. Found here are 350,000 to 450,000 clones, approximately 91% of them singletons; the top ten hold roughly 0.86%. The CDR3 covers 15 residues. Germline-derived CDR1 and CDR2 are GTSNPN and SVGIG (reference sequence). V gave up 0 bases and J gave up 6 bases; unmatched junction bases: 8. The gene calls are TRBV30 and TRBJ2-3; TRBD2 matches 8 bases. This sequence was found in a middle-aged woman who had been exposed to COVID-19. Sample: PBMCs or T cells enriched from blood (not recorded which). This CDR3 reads CAWSVGLGRADTQYF. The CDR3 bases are TGTGCCTGGAGTGTGGGACTAGGGAGGGCGGATACGCAGTATTTT.